The T cell receptor (beta chain) described here comes from a study of shared T cell receptors in the human thymus. For this clone: The sample contains more than one DNA sequence encoding this CDR3.

Germline V gene lookup returns CDR1 LNHDA and CDR2 SQIVND (reference sequence). The V gene lost 3 bases and the J gene lost 5 bases, with 11 bases spanning the gap. This CDR3 contains 14 residues. The protocol was immunoSEQ multiplex PCR, while the TCRdb copy is restricted to in-frame clones and leaves out a portion. The data show around 67,000 clones, about 95% seen once. Sequencing was carried out using thymocytes. V gene TRBV19 combines with J gene TRBJ1-5; a weak D match, TRBD1 (5 bases). This sequence was found in a human donor. CDR3 DNA: TGTGCCAGTAGTATTCGGGGGGGGGATCAGCCCCAGCATTTT. Amino acids: CASSIRGGDQPQHF.